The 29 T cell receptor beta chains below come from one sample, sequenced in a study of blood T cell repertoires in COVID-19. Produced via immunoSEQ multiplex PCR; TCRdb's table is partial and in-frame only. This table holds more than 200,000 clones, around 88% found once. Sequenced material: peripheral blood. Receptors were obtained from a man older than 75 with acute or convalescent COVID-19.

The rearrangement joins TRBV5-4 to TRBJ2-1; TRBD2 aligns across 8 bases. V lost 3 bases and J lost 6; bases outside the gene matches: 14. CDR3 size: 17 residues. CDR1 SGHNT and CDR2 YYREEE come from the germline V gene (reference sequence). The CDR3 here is CASSSRLARGLGNEQFF. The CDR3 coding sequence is TGTGCCAGCAGCTCCCGACTAGCGAGGGGGTTGGGCAATGAGCAGTTCTTC.

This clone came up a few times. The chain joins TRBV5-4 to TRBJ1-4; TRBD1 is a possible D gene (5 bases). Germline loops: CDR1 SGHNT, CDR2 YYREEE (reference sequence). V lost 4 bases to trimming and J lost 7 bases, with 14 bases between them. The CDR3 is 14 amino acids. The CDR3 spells CASSLGGDGEKLFF. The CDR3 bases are TGTGCCAGCAGCCTGGGGGGGGACGGTGAAAAACTGTTTTTT. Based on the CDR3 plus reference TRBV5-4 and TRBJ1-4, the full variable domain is ETGVTQSPTHLIKTRGQQVTLRCSSQSGHNTVSWYQQALGQGPQFIFQYYREEENGRGNFPPRFSGLQFPNYSSELNVNALELDDSALYLCASSLGGDGEKLFFGSGTQLSVL.

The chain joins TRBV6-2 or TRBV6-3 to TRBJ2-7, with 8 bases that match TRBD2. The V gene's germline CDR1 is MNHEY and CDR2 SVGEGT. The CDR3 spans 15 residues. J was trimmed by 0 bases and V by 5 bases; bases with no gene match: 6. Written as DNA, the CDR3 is TGTGCCAGCAGTCAAGGACTAGCAGACTCCTACGAGCAGTACTTC. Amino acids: CASSQGLADSYEQYF.

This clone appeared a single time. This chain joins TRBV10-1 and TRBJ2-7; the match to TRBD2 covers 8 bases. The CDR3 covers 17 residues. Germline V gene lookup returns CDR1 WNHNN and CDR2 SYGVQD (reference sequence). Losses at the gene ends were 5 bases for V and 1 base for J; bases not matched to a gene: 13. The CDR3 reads CASSNVRTSNLSYEQYF. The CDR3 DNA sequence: TGCGCCAGCAGTAACGTACGGACTAGCAACTTGTCCTACGAGCAGTACTTC.

CDR3 region: CAISEHGDSNYGYTF. The CDR3 nucleotides are TGTGCCATCAGTGAACATGGAGACAGTAACTATGGCTACACCTTC. The chain employs TRBV10-3 and TRBJ1-2, with a tentative D call TRBD1 (5 bases). Trimming took off 3 bases at V and 1 base at J, with 12 bases between the two ends. CDR3 size: 15 residues. The germline CDR1 and CDR2 sequences are ENHRY and SYGVKD.

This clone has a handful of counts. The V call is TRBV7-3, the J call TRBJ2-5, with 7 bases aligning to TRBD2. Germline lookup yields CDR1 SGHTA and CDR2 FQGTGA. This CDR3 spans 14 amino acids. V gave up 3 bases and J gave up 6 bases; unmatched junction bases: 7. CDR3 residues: CASSFSAGSQTQYF. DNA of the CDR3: TGTGCCAGCAGCTTCTCAGCGGGATCCCAGACCCAGTACTTC.

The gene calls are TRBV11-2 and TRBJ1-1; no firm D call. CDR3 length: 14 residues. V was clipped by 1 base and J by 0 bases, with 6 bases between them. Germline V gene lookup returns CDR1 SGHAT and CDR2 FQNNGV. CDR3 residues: CASSLAQVNTEAFF. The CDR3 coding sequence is TGTGCCAGCAGCTTAGCACAAGTGAACACTGAAGCTTTCTTT. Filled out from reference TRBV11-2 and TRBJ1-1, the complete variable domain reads EAGVAQSPRYKIIEKRQSVAFWCNPISGHATLYWYQQILGQGPKLLIQFQNNGVVDDSQLPKDRFSAERLKGVDSTLKIQPAKLEDSAVYLCASSLAQVNTEAFFGQGTRLTVV.

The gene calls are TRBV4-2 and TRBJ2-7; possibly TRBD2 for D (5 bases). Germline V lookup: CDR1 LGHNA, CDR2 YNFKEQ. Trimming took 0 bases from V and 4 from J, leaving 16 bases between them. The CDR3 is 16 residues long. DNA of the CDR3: TGTGCCAGCAGCCAAGAAACCTTTCGGGAAGTTTACGAGCAGTACTTC. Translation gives CASSQETFREVYEQYF.

CDR3 nucleotide sequence: TGTGCCAGCACCTCCGGGGGGAACACTGAAGCTTTCTTT. This codes for CASTSGGNTEAFF. The genes are TRBV2 and TRBJ1-1; D may be TRBD1 (5 bases). Deletions cut 7 bases from V and 1 base from J, with 10 bases between. CDR1 is SNHLY, CDR2 FYNNEI, per germline. The CDR3 runs to 13 residues.

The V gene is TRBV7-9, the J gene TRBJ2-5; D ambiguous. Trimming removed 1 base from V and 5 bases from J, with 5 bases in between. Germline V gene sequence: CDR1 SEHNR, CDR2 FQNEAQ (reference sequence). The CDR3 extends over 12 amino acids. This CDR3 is CASSLGEETQYF. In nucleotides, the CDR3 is TGTGCCAGCAGCTTAGGAGAGGAGACCCAGTACTTC.

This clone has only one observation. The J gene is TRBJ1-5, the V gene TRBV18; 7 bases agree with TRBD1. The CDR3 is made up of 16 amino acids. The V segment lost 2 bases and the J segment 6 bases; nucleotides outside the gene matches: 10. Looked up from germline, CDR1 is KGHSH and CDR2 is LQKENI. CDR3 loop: CASSPNEGAVSQPQHF. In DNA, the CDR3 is TGTGCCAGCTCACCAAACGAGGGGGCCGTAAGTCAGCCCCAGCATTTT.

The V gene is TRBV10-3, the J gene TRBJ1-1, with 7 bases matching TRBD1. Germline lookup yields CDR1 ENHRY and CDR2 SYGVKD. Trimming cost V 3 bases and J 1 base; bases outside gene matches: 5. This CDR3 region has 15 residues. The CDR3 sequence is CAISDPGQTNTEAFF. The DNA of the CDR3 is TGTGCCATCAGTGACCCGGGACAGACGAACACTGAAGCTTTCTTT.

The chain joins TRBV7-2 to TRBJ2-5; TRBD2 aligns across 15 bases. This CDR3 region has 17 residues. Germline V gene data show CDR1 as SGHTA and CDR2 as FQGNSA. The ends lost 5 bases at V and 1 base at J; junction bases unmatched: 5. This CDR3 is CASSQGLAGGTQETQYF. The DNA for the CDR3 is TGTGCCAGCAGCCAGGGACTAGCGGGGGGCACCCAAGAGACCCAGTACTTC.

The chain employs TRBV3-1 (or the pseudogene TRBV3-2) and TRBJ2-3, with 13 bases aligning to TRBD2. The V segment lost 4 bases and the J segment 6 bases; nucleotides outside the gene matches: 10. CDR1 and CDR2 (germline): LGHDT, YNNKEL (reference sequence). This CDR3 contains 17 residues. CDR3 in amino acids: CASSPTGLAGVLDTQYF. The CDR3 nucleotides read TGTGCCAGCAGCCCCACAGGACTAGCGGGAGTGTTGGATACGCAGTATTTT.

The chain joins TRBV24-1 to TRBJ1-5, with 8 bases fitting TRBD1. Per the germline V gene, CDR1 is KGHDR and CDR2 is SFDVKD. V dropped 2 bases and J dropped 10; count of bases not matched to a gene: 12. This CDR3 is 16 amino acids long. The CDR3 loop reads CATSDSRQGKFSPQHF. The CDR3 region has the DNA TGTGCCACCAGTGATTCGAGACAGGGGAAGTTCTCCCCCCAGCATTTT.

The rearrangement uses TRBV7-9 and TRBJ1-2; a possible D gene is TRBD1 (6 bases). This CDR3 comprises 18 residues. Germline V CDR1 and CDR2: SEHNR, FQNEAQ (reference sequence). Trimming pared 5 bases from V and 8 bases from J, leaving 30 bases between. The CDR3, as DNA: TGTGCCAGCAGCCCCCCTCCGGGACAACTTACTGACCCGCTAGGCTACACCTTC. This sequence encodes CASSPPPGQLTDPLGYTF. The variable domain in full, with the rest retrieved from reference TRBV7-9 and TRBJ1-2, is DTGVSQNPRHKITKRGQNVTFRCDPISEHNRLYWYRQTLGQGPEFLTYFQNEAQLEKSRLLSDRFSAERPKGSFSTLEIQRTEQGDSAMYLCASSPPPGQLTDPLGYTFGSGTRLTVV.

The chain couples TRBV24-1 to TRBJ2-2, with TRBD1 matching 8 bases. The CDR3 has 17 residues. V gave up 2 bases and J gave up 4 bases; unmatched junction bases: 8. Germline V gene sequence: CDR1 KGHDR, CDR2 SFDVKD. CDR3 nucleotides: TGTGCCACCAGTGATTCCCTTCGGACAGGGAGCACCGGGGAGCTGTTTTTT. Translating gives CATSDSLRTGSTGELFF.

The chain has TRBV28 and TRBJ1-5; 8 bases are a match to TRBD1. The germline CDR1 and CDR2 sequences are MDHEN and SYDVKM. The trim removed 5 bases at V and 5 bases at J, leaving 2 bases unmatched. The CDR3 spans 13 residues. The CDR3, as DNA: TGTGCCAGCAGTCTGACAGGGGATCAGCCCCAGCATTTT. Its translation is CASSLTGDQPQHF.

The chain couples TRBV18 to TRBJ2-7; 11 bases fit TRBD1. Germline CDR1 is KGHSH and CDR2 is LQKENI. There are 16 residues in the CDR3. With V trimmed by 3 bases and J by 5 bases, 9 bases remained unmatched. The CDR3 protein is CASSPLGQGAFHEQYF. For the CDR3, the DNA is TGTGCCAGCTCACCCCTAGGACAGGGGGCGTTCCACGAGCAGTACTTC.

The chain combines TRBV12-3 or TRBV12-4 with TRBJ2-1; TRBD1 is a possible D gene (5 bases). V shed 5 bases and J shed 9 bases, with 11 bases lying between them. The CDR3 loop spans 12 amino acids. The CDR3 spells CASSPDRGEQFF. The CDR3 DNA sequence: TGTGCCAGCAGTCCGGATAGGGGTGAGCAGTTCTTC.

This chain's CDR3 is CASSYSADRVYEQYF. For the CDR3, the DNA is TGTGCCAGCAGTTACTCAGCCGACAGGGTCTACGAGCAGTACTTC. The V call is TRBV6-6, the J call TRBJ2-7; TRBD1 agrees at 7 bases. V lost 0 bases to trimming and J lost 3 bases; unmatched junction nucleotides: 5. From germline, CDR1 is MNHNY and CDR2 SVGAGI (reference sequence). The CDR3 is 15 residues long.

The CDR3 region has the DNA TGTGCCACCAATTCGGACAGAGCCTATGGCTACACCTTC. It specifies CATNSDRAYGYTF. This chain links TRBV15 with TRBJ1-2; D is possibly TRBD1 (6 bases). V lost 7 bases, J lost 4 bases, and 13 bases lay in between. There are 13 residues in the CDR3. The germline V gene encodes CDR1 LNHNV and CDR2 YYDKDF (reference sequence).

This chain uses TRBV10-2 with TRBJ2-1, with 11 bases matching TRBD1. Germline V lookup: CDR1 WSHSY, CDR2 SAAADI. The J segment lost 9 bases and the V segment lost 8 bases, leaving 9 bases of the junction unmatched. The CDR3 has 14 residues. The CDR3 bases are TGCGCCAGCGGGGGGACAGGGGGACGTGGTGAGCAGTTCTTC. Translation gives CASGGTGGRGEQFF.

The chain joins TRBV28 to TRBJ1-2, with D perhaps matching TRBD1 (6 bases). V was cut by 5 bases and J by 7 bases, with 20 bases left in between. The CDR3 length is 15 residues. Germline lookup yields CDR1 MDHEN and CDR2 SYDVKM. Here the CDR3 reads CASSVRGAVGFGYTF. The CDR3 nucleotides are TGTGCCAGCAGTGTCAGGGGCGCGGTTGGGTTTGGCTACACCTTC.

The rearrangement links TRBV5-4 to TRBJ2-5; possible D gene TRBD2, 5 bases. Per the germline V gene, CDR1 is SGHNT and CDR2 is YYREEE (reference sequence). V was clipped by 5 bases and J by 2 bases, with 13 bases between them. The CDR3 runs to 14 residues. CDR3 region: CASSSKSGQETQYF. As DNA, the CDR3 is TGTGCCAGCAGTTCAAAATCGGGACAAGAGACCCAGTACTTC.

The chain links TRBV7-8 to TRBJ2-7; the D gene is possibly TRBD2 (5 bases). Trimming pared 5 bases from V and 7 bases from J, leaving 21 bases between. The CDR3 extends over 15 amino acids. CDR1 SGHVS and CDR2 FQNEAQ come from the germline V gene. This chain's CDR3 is CASSASGIGVGEQYF. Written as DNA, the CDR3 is TGTGCCAGCAGCGCATCCGGGATCGGAGTAGGAGAGCAGTACTTC. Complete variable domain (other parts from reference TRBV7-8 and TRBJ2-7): GAGVSQSPRYKVAKRGQDVALRCDPISGHVSLFWYQQALGQGPEFLTYFQNEAQLDKSGLPSDRFFAERPEGSVSTLKIQRTQQEDSAVYLCASSASGIGVGEQYFGPGTRLTVT.

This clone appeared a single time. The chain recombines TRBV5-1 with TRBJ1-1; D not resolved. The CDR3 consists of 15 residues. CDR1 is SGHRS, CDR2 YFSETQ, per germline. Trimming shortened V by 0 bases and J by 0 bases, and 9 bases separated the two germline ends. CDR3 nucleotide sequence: TGCGCCAGCAGCTTGGAACGACGGGTGAACACTGAAGCTTTCTTT. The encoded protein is CASSLERRVNTEAFF.

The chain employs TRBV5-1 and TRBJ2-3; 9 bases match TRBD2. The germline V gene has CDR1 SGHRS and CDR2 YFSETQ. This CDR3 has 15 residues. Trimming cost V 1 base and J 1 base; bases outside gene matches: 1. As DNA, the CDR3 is TGCGCCAGCAGCTTGCAGCGGGGGGGCACAGATACGCAGTATTTT. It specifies CASSLQRGGTDTQYF.

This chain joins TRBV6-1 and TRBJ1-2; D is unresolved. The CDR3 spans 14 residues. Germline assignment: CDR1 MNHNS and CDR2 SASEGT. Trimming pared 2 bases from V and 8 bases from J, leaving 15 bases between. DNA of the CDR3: TGTGCCAGCAGTGAATTAAGAGGGCCGTACGGCTACACCTTC. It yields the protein CASSELRGPYGYTF.